The 28 T cell receptor beta chains below come from one sample, sequenced in a study of Ad26.COV2.S vaccination and SARS-CoV-2 variants. Treatment indicated: about 20 received Ad26.COV2.S at low or high dose, single or two shots; 5 received placebo; per-sample allocation not given. Day 63 following the first vaccine or placebo injection was when the samples were taken. Profiling relied on immunoSEQ multiplex PCR, and the TCRdb table lists in-frame clones only, not all of them. The table lists about 400,000 clones, around 85% of them singletons. The sequences come from peripheral blood, collected in a trial of Ad26.COV2.S vaccine versus placebo. The source is a person between 18 and 65 years old who received the Ad26.COV2.S COVID-19 vaccine or a placebo.

This clone was found once. The chain is built from TRBV5-1 and TRBJ1-5, with D possibly TRBD1 on 6 matching bases. Germline values: CDR1 SGHRS, CDR2 YFSETQ. V was pared by 0 bases and J by 1 base, with 11 bases between. The CDR3 loop spans 16 amino acids. As DNA, the CDR3 is TGCGCCAGCAGCTTGGGGGCAGGGGAGAGCAATCAGCCCCAGCATTTT. Its translation is CASSLGAGESNQPQHF.

This clone was found once. The chain recombines TRBV12-5 with TRBJ2-7; D remains ambiguous. Between the trimmed V and J ends, which lost 1 base and 3 bases, there was a span of 4 bases. Per the germline V gene, CDR1 is LGHNT and CDR2 is FRNRAP. The CDR3 totals 12 residues. For the CDR3, the DNA is TGTGCTAGTGGTTTGGGACACTACGAGCAGTACTTC. Protein product: CASGLGHYEQYF. The entire variable domain, with the rest obtained from reference TRBV12-5 and TRBJ2-7, is as follows: DARVTQTPRHKVTEMGQEVTMRCQPILGHNTVFWYRQTMMQGLELLAYFRNRAPLDDSGMPKDRFSAEMPDATLATLKIQPSEPRDSAVYFCASGLGHYEQYFGPGTRLTVT.

The rearrangement links TRBV3-1 (or the pseudogene TRBV3-2) to TRBJ2-3, with a tentative D call TRBD2 (6 bases). Between the trimmed V and J ends, which lost 6 bases and 2 bases, there was a span of 18 bases. The CDR3 consists of 16 residues. From germline, CDR1 is LGHDT and CDR2 YNNKEL (reference sequence). The CDR3 DNA reads TGTGCCAGCAGACGACCCGGGGACTTTTCCACAGATACGCAGTATTTT. Its translation is CASRRPGDFSTDTQYF.

J is TRBJ1-1 and V is TRBV4-1; perhaps TRBD1 as D (5 bases). Germline CDR1 is MGHRA and CDR2 is YSYEKL. CDR3 length: 17 residues. Trimming removed 3 bases at V and 3 bases at J, with 20 bases between. The chain's CDR3 is CASSHLGRGGRDTEAFF. The CDR3, as DNA: TGCGCCAGCAGCCATCTGGGCCGGGGGGGAAGGGACACTGAAGCTTTCTTT.

The chain joins TRBV9 to TRBJ2-2, with 7 bases identical to TRBD1. This CDR3 comprises 16 residues. Trimming took 6 bases from V and 5 from J; bases not matched to a gene: 13. Germline CDR1 and CDR2: SGDLS and YYNGEE. The CDR3 DNA reads as TGTGCCAGCATCACGGGCACAGGGGTAGGGACCGGGGAGCTGTTTTTT. Protein: CASITGTGVGTGELFF.

J is TRBJ1-2 and V is TRBV5-4, with D possibly TRBD1 on 5 matching bases. The CDR3 contains 12 residues. The V and J ends lost 3 bases and 5 bases respectively, with 8 bases between them. The germline V gene has CDR1 SGHNT and CDR2 YYREEE (reference sequence). CDR3 region: CASSWGNYGYTF. CDR3 DNA sequence: TGTGCCAGCAGCTGGGGGAATTATGGCTACACCTTC. Filled out from reference TRBV5-4 and TRBJ1-2, the complete variable domain reads ETGVTQSPTHLIKTRGQQVTLRCSSQSGHNTVSWYQQALGQGPQFIFQYYREEENGRGNFPPRFSGLQFPNYSSELNVNALELDDSALYLCASSWGNYGYTFGSGTRLTVV.

The J gene is TRBJ2-1, the V gene TRBV6-1; possible D gene TRBD1, 7 bases. Trimming removed 1 base from V and 2 bases from J, with 12 bases in between. The CDR3 is 16 amino acids. Germline-derived CDR1 and CDR2 are MNHNS and SASEGT. CDR3 loop: CASSEGAGQPYNEQFF. CDR3 in DNA: TGTGCCAGCAGTGAAGGGGCGGGACAGCCCTACAATGAGCAGTTCTTC.

This clone was observed a single time. The gene calls are TRBV6-1 and TRBJ2-4; D assignment may be TRBD1 or TRBD2 (6 bases each). The CDR3 runs to 20 residues. Looked up from germline, CDR1 is MNHNS and CDR2 is SASEGT. Trimming left V 3 bases short and J 0 bases short, with 24 bases between. The CDR3 loop is CASSDAPLTGAKLAKNIQYF. Written as DNA, the CDR3 is TGTGCCAGCAGTGACGCCCCCTTAACGGGGGCTAAACTAGCCAAAAACATTCAGTACTTC.

The V call is TRBV5-6, the J call TRBJ2-3; D may be TRBD2 (7 bases). The CDR3 runs 16 residues. Per the germline V gene, CDR1 is SGHDT and CDR2 is YYEEEE. Trimming stripped 0 bases from V and 2 bases from J, with 13 bases between. The CDR3, as DNA: TGTGCCAGCAGCTTGGCGGGGGGCCAACTCACAGATACGCAGTATTTT. Its protein is CASSLAGGQLTDTQYF.

The J gene is TRBJ1-3, the V gene TRBV5-1; the D is unclear. This CDR3 is 16 amino acids long. CDR1 is SGHRS and CDR2 is YFSETQ in the germline V gene. Trimming cost V 0 bases and J 0 bases, with 10 bases left between them. The CDR3 is CASSLAGLSSGNTIYF. CDR3 bases: TGCGCCAGCAGCTTGGCCGGACTCAGCTCTGGAAACACCATATATTTT.

The CDR3 sequence: CASSQENSNQPQHF. The CDR3 DNA reads TGCGCCAGCAGCCAAGAGAATAGCAATCAGCCCCAGCATTTT. This chain links TRBV4-1 with TRBJ1-5; no clear D gene. Trimming left V 0 bases short and J 0 bases short, with 3 bases between. The germline CDR1 and CDR2 sequences are MGHRA and YSYEKL. The CDR3 contains 14 residues.

As for this clone: The same CDR3 is also encoded by other DNA sequences in this sample. This chain links TRBV19 with TRBJ2-1; D perhaps matches TRBD1 (6 bases). Germline CDR1 LNHDA, CDR2 SQIVND (reference sequence). V gave up 0 bases and J gave up 7 bases, with 10 bases separating them. This CDR3 has 14 amino acids. CDR3 sequence reads: CASSIDRGSNEQFF. The CDR3 DNA follows: TGTGCCAGTAGTATAGACAGGGGAAGTAATGAGCAGTTCTTC.

The CDR3 DNA follows: TGTGCCAGCAGTTATAATTCAGTATACAATGAGCAGTTCTTC. Its protein product is CASSYNSVYNEQFF. The chain employs TRBV6-5 and TRBJ2-1; no definite D call. This CDR3 has 14 residues. Germline V gene lookup returns CDR1 MNHEY and CDR2 SVGAGI. Trimming pared 3 bases from V and 4 bases from J, leaving 10 bases between.

This CDR3 is CASSILGYGYTF. In nucleotides, the CDR3 is TGCGCCAGCAGTATACTGGGATATGGCTACACCTTC. The genes are TRBV5-1 and TRBJ1-2; D unresolved. CDR3 length equals 12 residues. V dropped 5 bases and J dropped 5 bases, with 10 bases sitting between them. Per germline, CDR1 SGHRS and CDR2 YFSETQ. The whole variable domain, filled in from reference TRBV5-1 and TRBJ1-2, reads KAGVTQTPRYLIKTRGQQVTLSCSPISGHRSVSWYQQTPGQGLQFLFEYFSETQRNKGNFPGRFSGRQFSNSRSEMNVSTLELGDSALYLCASSILGYGYTFGSGTRLTVV.

The chain recombines TRBV3-1 (or the pseudogene TRBV3-2) with TRBJ1-6; maybe TRBD1 (6 bases). The CDR3 covers 17 residues. The germline gives CDR1 LGHDT, CDR2 YNNKEL (reference sequence). V was pared by 5 bases and J by 5 bases, with 19 bases between. The CDR3 nucleotides read TGTGCCAGCAGCTCCTTTTACAGGGAAGGGAATAATTCACCCCTCCACTTT. This gives the protein CASSSFYREGNNSPLHF.

V gene TRBV27 combines with J gene TRBJ1-2; 7 bases fit TRBD1. V lost 5 bases, J lost 7 bases, and 10 bases stayed unmatched. The germline V gene encodes CDR1 MNHEY and CDR2 SMNVEV (reference sequence). The CDR3 is 14 amino acids. The CDR3 DNA reads as TGTGCCAGCAGTGCCGGGACAGCTAAAGGTGGCTACACCTTC. It encodes CASSAGTAKGGYTF.

CDR3 bases: TGTGCCAGCAGTTACTCCGAAGGCGAGCAGTACTTC. This sequence encodes CASSYSEGEQYF. The rearrangement joins TRBV6-6 to TRBJ2-7; D not certain. Trimming took off 0 bases at V and 6 bases at J, with 6 bases between the two ends. Germline lookup yields CDR1 MNHNY and CDR2 SVGAGI (reference sequence). The CDR3 is made up of 12 amino acids.

V and J are TRBV29-1 and TRBJ2-3; D unclear. This CDR3 spans 14 amino acids. V was cut by 0 bases and J by 0 bases, with 7 bases left in between. CDR1 is SQVTM, CDR2 ANQGSEA, per germline. The CDR3 is CSVEDGSSTDTQYF. The CDR3 DNA sequence: TGCAGCGTTGAAGACGGGTCTAGCACAGATACGCAGTATTTT.

The genes are TRBV7-2 and TRBJ2-5; TRBD2 might be the D (5 bases). There are 15 residues in the CDR3. Germline V gives CDR1 SGHTA, CDR2 FQGNSA. V was cut by 1 base and J by 2 bases, with 11 bases left in between. CDR3 in amino acids: CASSLGAAEQETQYF. CDR3 sequence (DNA): TGTGCCAGCAGCTTAGGGGCAGCGGAGCAAGAGACCCAGTACTTC.

This rearrangement joins TRBV11-2 to TRBJ1-2; possible D gene TRBD1, 5 bases. Germline V gene data show CDR1 as SGHAT and CDR2 as FQNNGV. Trimming took off 1 base at V and 4 bases at J, with 16 bases between the two ends. This CDR3 spans 16 amino acids. The CDR3 loop reads CASSLAGLADPYGYTF. The CDR3 nucleotides are TGTGCCAGCAGCTTAGCGGGGCTGGCTGACCCCTATGGCTACACCTTC.

V gene TRBV4-3 combines with J gene TRBJ1-2; the D is unclear. This CDR3 is built from 15 residues. V was cut by 0 bases and J by 2 bases, with 10 bases left in between. CDR1 LGHNA and CDR2 YSLEER come from the germline V gene. CDR3: CASSQELRINYGYTF. The CDR3 nucleotides read TGCGCCAGCAGCCAAGAGTTACGGATCAACTATGGCTACACCTTC.

V and J are TRBV6-2 or TRBV6-3 and TRBJ2-7; TRBD2 matches 8 bases. Germline CDR1 is MNHEY and CDR2 is SVGEGT. The CDR3 has 14 amino acids. J lost 3 bases, V lost 2 bases, and 3 bases had no gene match. The CDR3 reads CASSYLREGYEQYF. The CDR3 bases are TGTGCCAGCAGTTACCTCCGGGAGGGCTACGAGCAGTACTTC.

V and J are TRBV10-3 and TRBJ2-7; weak D call: TRBD1 (6 bases). V gave up 6 bases and J gave up 1 base, with 16 bases separating them. The V gene's germline CDR1 is ENHRY and CDR2 SYGVKD. There are 15 residues in the CDR3. The CDR3 DNA sequence: TGTGCCATCAGGACGGGGACACGAGATTCCTACGAGCAGTACTTC. Its translation is CAIRTGTRDSYEQYF.

J is TRBJ2-4 and V is TRBV4-3; TRBD2 aligns across 7 bases. Germline CDR1 and CDR2: LGHNA and YSLEER. The CDR3 contains 17 residues. V trimming: 1 base; J trimming: 0 bases; junction bases outside the gene matches: 6. Written as DNA, the CDR3 is TGCGCCAGCAGCCAAGGGCGGGGGAACCTAGCCAAAAACATTCAGTACTTC. As protein: CASSQGRGNLAKNIQYF.

The chain couples TRBV6-1 to TRBJ1-5; a possible D gene is TRBD1 (5 bases). This CDR3 region has 14 residues. Germline V lookup: CDR1 MNHNS, CDR2 SASEGT. Trimming removed 2 bases from V and 3 bases from J, with 8 bases in between. CDR3 residues: CASSERDLNQPQHF. The CDR3 DNA reads TGTGCCAGCAGTGAACGGGACCTCAATCAGCCCCAGCATTTT.

This sequence joins TRBV19 and TRBJ1-1; the D gene is possibly TRBD1 (6 bases). CDR3 length equals 16 residues. Looked up from germline, CDR1 is LNHDA and CDR2 is SQIVND (reference sequence). Between the trimmed V and J ends, which lost 1 base and 0 bases, there was a span of 12 bases. The CDR3 DNA sequence: TGTGCCAGTAGTATAGTAACAGGGAAAATGAACACTGAAGCTTTCTTT. Amino acid sequence: CASSIVTGKMNTEAFF.

The CDR3 reads CASSPGQGKGYTF. The CDR3 nucleotides read TGTGCCAGCAGTCCTGGACAGGGTAAAGGCTACACCTTC. The chain joins TRBV5-4 to TRBJ1-2; 8 bases map to TRBD1. V trimming: 5 bases; J trimming: 8 bases; junction bases outside the gene matches: 8. This CDR3 comprises 13 residues. Per the germline V gene, CDR1 is SGHNT and CDR2 is YYREEE (reference sequence). Full variable domain (missing parts from reference TRBV5-4 and TRBJ1-2): ETGVTQSPTHLIKTRGQQVTLRCSSQSGHNTVSWYQQALGQGPQFIFQYYREEENGRGNFPPRFSGLQFPNYSSELNVNALELDDSALYLCASSPGQGKGYTFGSGTRLTVV.

The chain joins TRBV10-2 to TRBJ1-2; 12 bases are shared with TRBD1. Germline CDR1 and CDR2: WSHSY and SAAADI. The V gene end was trimmed by 3 bases and the J gene end by 8 bases; junction bases not matched to a gene: 4. The length of the CDR3 is 14 residues. The CDR3 DNA reads TGCGCCAGCAGTGAAGGGACAGGGGGCTGGGGCTACACCTTC. This translates into CASSEGTGGWGYTF.